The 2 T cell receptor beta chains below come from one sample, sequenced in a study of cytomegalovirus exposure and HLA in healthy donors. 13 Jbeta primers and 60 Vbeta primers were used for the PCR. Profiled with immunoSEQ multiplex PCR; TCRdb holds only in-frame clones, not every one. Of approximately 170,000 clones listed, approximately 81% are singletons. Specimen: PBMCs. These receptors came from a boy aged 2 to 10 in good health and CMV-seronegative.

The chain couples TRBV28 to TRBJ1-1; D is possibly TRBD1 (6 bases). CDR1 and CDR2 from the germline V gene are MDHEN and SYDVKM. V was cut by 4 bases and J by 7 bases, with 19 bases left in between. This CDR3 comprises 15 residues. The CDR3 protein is CASSSSTDSDGEAFF. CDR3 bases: TGTGCCAGCAGTTCCTCAACGGACAGCGATGGTGAAGCTTTCTTT.

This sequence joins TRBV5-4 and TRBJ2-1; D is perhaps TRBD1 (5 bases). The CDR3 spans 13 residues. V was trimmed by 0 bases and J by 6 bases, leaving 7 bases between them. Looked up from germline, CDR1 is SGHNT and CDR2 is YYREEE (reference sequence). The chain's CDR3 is CASSLGQTNEQFF. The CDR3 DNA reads TGTGCCAGCAGCTTGGGACAGACCAATGAGCAGTTCTTC. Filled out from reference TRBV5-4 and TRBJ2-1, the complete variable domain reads ETGVTQSPTHLIKTRGQQVTLRCSSQSGHNTVSWYQQALGQGPQFIFQYYREEENGRGNFPPRFSGLQFPNYSSELNVNALELDDSALYLCASSLGQTNEQFFGPGTRLTVL.